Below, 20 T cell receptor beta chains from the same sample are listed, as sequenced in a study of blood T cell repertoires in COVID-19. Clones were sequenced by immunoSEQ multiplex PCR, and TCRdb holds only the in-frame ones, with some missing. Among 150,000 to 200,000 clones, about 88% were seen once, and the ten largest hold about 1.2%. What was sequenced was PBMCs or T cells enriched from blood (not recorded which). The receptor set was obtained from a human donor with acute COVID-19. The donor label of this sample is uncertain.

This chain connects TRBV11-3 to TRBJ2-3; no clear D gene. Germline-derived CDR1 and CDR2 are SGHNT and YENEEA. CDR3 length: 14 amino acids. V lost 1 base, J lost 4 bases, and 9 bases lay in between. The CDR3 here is CASSLGANSDTQYF. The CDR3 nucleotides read TGTGCCAGCAGCTTAGGCGCGAACTCAGATACGCAGTATTTT.

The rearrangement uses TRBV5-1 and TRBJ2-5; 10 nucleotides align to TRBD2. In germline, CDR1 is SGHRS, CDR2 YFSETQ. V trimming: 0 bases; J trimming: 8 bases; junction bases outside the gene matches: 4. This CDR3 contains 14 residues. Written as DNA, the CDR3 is TGCGCCAGCAGCTTGGGGACTAGCGGCTCCACCCAGTACTTC. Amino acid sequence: CASSLGTSGSTQYF.

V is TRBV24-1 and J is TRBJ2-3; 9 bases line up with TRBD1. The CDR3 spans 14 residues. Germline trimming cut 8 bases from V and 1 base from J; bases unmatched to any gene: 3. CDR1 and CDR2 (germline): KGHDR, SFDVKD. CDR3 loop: CATTDRGGTDTQYF. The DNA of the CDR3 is TGTGCCACCACGGACAGGGGTGGCACAGATACGCAGTATTTT.

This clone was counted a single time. The CDR3 nucleotides are TGTGCCAGCAGCTTAGACCAGGGTAGGCACGAGCAGTACTTC. Its protein product is CASSLDQGRHEQYF. The rearrangement links TRBV7-9 to TRBJ2-7; TRBD1 might be the D (5 bases). From germline, CDR1 is SEHNR and CDR2 FQNEAQ (reference sequence). The CDR3 length is 14 residues. Trimming left V 1 base short and J 5 bases short, with 12 bases between.

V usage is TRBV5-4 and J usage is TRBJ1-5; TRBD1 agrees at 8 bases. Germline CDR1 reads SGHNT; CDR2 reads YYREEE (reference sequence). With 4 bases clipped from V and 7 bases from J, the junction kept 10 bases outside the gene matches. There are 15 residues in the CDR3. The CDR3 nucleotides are TGTGCCAGCAGCGCTGGACAGGGAGTAGGGCAGCCCCAGCATTTT. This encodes CASSAGQGVGQPQHF.

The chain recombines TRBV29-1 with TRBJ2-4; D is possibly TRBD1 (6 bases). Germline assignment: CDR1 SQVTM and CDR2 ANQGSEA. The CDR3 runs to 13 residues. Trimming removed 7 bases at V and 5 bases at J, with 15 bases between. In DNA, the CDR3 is TGCAGCGGGAAGACAGGCAACGAAAACATTCAGTACTTC. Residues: CSGKTGNENIQYF.

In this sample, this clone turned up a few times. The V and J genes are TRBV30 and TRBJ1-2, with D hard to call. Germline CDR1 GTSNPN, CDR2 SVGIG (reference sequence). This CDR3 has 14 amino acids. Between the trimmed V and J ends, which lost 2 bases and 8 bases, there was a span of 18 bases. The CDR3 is CAWSTKGGLRGYTF. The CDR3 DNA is TGTGCCTGGAGTACCAAGGGAGGGCTTCGCGGCTACACCTTC. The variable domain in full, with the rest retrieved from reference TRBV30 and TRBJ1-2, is SQTIHQWPATLVQPVGSPLSLECTVEGTSNPNLYWYRQAAGRGLQLLFYSVGIGQISSEVPQNLSASRPQDRQFILSSKKLLLSDSGFYLCAWSTKGGLRGYTFGSGTRLTVV.

CDR3 amino acids: CASSVEAVEQYF. The DNA of the CDR3 is TGTGCCAGCAGTGTTGAAGCGGTAGAGCAGTACTTC. The chain carries TRBV2 and TRBJ2-7, with a tentative D call TRBD2 (5 bases). This CDR3 contains 12 residues. CDR1 SNHLY and CDR2 FYNNEI come from the germline V gene. V dropped 4 bases and J dropped 7 bases, with 11 bases sitting between them.

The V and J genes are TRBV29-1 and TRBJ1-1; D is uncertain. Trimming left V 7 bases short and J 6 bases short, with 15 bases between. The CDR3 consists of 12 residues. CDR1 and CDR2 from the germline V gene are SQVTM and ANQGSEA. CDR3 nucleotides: TGCAGCGCAGAGCAGGAGGCCGCTGAAGCTTTCTTT. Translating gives CSAEQEAAEAFF.

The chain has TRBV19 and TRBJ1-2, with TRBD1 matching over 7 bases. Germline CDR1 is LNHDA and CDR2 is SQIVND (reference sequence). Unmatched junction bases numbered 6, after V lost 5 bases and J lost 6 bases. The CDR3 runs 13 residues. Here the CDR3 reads CASSVYRGHGYTF. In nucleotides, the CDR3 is TGTGCCAGTAGTGTCTACAGGGGCCATGGCTACACCTTC.

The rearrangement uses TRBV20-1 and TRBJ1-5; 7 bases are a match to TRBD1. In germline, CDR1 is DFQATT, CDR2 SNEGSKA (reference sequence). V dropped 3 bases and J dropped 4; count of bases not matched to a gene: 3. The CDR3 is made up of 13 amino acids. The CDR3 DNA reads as TGCAGTGCTAGTAGGGACAGAAATCAGCCCCAGCATTTT. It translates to CSASRDRNQPQHF.

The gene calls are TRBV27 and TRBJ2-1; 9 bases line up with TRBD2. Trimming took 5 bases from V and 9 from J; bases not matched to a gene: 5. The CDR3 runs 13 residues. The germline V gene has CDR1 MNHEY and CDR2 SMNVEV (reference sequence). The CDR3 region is CASSAGTSIEQFF. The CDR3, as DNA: TGTGCCAGCAGTGCCGGGACTAGCATTGAGCAGTTCTTC.

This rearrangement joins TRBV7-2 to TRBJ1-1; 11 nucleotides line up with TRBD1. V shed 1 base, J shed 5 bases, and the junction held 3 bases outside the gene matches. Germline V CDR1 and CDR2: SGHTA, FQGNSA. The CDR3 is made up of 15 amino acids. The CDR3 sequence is CASSLVGTGGTEAFF. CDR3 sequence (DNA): TGTGCCAGCAGCTTAGTCGGGACAGGGGGGACTGAAGCTTTCTTT.

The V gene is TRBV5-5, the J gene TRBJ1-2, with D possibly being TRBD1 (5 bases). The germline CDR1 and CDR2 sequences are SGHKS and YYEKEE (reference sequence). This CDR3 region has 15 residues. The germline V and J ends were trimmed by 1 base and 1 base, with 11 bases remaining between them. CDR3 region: CASSLSQGSNYGYTF. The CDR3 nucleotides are TGTGCCAGCAGCTTGAGTCAGGGTAGTAACTATGGCTACACCTTC.

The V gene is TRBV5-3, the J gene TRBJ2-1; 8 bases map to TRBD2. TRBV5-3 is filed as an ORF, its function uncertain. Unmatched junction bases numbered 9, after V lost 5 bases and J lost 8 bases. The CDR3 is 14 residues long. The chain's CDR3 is CARSSRGVRDEQFF. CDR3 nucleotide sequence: TGTGCCAGAAGTTCGCGGGGGGTTAGGGATGAGCAGTTCTTC.

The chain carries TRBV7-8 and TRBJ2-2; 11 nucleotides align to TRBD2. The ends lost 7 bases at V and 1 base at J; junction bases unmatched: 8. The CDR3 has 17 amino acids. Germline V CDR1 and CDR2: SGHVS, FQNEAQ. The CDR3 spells CASNYIAGGLNTGELFF. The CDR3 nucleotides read TGTGCCAGCAACTACATAGCGGGGGGGTTGAACACCGGGGAGCTGTTTTTT.

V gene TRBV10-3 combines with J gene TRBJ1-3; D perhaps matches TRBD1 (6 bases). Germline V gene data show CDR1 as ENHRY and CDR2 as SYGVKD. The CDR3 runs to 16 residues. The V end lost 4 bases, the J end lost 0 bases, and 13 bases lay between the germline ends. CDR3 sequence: CAISGQLQGSGNTIYF. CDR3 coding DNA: TGTGCCATCAGTGGGCAACTACAGGGCTCTGGAAACACCATATATTTT.

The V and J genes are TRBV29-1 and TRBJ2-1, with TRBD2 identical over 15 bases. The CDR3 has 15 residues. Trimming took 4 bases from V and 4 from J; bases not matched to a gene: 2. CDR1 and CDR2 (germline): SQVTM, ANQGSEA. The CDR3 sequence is CSVAGTSGGYNEQFF. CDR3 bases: TGCAGCGTTGCGGGGACTAGCGGGGGGTACAATGAGCAGTTCTTC.

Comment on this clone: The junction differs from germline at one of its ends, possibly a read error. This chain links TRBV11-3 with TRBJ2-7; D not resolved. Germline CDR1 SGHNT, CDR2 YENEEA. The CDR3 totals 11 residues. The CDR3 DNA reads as TGTGCCAGCAGCTCCTCCCACGAGCAGTACTTC. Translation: CASSSSHEQYF.

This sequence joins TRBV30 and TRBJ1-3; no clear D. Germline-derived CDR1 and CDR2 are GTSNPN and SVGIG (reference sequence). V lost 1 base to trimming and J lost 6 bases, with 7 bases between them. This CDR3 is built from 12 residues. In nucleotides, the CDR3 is TGTGCCTGGAGTGCTCTTATAAACACCATATATTTT. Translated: CAWSALINTIYF.